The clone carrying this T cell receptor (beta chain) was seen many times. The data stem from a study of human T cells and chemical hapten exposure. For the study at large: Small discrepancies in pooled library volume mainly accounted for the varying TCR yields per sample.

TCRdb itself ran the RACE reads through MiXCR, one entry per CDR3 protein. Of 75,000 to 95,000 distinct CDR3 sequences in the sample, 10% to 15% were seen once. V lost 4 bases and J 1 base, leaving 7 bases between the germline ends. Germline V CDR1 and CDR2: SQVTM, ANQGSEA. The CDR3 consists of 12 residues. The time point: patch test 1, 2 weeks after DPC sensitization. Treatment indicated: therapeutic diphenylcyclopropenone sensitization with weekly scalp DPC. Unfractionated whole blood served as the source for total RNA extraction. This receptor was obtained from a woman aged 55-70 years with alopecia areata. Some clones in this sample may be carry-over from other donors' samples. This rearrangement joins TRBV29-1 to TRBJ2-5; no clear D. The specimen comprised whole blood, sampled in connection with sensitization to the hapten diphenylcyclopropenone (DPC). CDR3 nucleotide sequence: TGCAGCGTTGTCGCTTCCCAAGAGACCCAGTACTTC. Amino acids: CSVVASQETQYF. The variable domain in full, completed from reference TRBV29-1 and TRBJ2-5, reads SAVISQKPSRDICQRGTSLTIQCQVDSQVTMMFWYRQQPGQSLTLIATANQGSEATYESGFVIDKFPISRPNLTFSTLTVSNMSPEDSSIYLCSVVASQETQYFGPGTRLLVL.